The next 12 T cell receptor beta chains were all read from a single sample in a study of T cell changes during pregnancy in multiple sclerosis. Sequencing was performed with immunoSEQ multiplex PCR; in TCRdb, only in-frame clones are kept and a portion is missing. The sample lists fewer than 85,000 clones, approximately 92% seen once, with 2.5% to 3.5% in the top ten. The source material was peripheral blood, sampled in the third trimester of pregnancy. These receptors were collected from a female donor in good health, enrolled as a control in a pregnancy study.

The chain is built from TRBV7-2 and TRBJ1-1; TRBD1 matches at 9 bases. This CDR3 comprises 14 residues. Per germline, CDR1 SGHTA and CDR2 FQGNSA. The V segment lost 5 bases and the J segment 6 bases; nucleotides outside the gene matches: 7. The DNA for the CDR3 is TGTGCCAGCAGCCGCCGACAGGGGGTTCCTGAAGCTTTCTTT. This gives the protein CASSRRQGVPEAFF.

The gene calls are TRBV7-7 and TRBJ2-5, with D possibly TRBD2 on 5 matching bases. Germline lookup yields CDR1 SSHAT and CDR2 FNYEAQ (reference sequence). This CDR3 contains 13 residues. V was shortened by 3 bases and J by 3 bases, with 8 bases between the two germline ends. The CDR3, as DNA: TGTGCCAGCAGCTTGGGAGTAGAAGAGACCCAGTACTTC. This gives the protein CASSLGVEETQYF.

The J gene is TRBJ2-1, the V gene TRBV28, with 11 bases identical to TRBD1. Trimming took 9 bases from V and 0 from J; bases not matched to a gene: 7. The CDR3 length is 16 residues. Germline V gives CDR1 MDHEN, CDR2 SYDVKM. CDR3 residues: CASRTGGPNSYNEQFF. CDR3 nucleotide sequence: TGTGCCAGTAGGACAGGGGGCCCCAACTCCTACAATGAGCAGTTCTTC. Full variable domain (outside the CDR3, taken from reference TRBV28 and TRBJ2-1): DVKVTQSSRYLVKRTGEKVFLECVQDMDHENMFWYRQDPGLGLRLIYFSYDVKMKEKGDIPEGYSVSREKKERFSLILESASTNQTSMYLCASRTGGPNSYNEQFFGPGTRLTVL.

The chain joins TRBV18 to TRBJ1-1; D ambiguous. Trimming pared 6 bases from V and 1 base from J, leaving 12 bases between. The germline V gene has CDR1 KGHSH and CDR2 LQKENI. CDR3 length: 14 residues. The CDR3 reads CASSPTPGNTEAFF. As DNA, the CDR3 is TGTGCCAGCTCCCCGACGCCGGGGAACACTGAAGCTTTCTTT.

The CDR3 protein is CASSSGQPRETQYF. The CDR3 DNA reads TGTGCCAGCAGCTCAGGACAGCCTAGGGAGACCCAGTACTTC. The rearrangement joins TRBV28 to TRBJ2-5; maybe TRBD1 (6 bases). With 6 bases removed from V and 5 bases from J, the gap between germline ends came to 16 bases. CDR3 length: 14 amino acids. Germline CDR1 reads MDHEN; CDR2 reads SYDVKM. Based on the CDR3 plus reference TRBV28 and TRBJ2-5, the full variable domain is DVKVTQSSRYLVKRTGEKVFLECVQDMDHENMFWYRQDPGLGLRLIYFSYDVKMKEKGDIPEGYSVSREKKERFSLILESASTNQTSMYLCASSSGQPRETQYFGPGTRLLVL.

The V and J genes are TRBV19 and TRBJ2-7, with D tentatively TRBD2 (5 bases). CDR3 length: 15 amino acids. V was shortened by 5 bases and J by 2 bases, with 16 bases between the two germline ends. Germline V gene sequence: CDR1 LNHDA, CDR2 SQIVND (reference sequence). CDR3 coding DNA: TGTGCCAGTAGTCCCGAGGGCGGAGTCCCCTACGAGCAGTACTTC. The encoded protein is CASSPEGGVPYEQYF.

This clone was counted once. A junction end diverges from the germline sequence, so it may reflect a read error. J is TRBJ2-3 and V is TRBV28; D is possibly TRBD2 (6 bases). Per the germline V gene, CDR1 is MDHEN and CDR2 is SYDVKM. This CDR3 comprises 12 residues. This chain's CDR3 is CGSGSSTDTQYF. The CDR3 DNA is TGCGGAAGCGGGTCTAGCACAGATACGCAGTATTTT.

The chain has TRBV19 and TRBJ2-6; perhaps TRBD2 as D (5 bases). The germline V gene encodes CDR1 LNHDA and CDR2 SQIVND (reference sequence). With 0 bases removed from V and 1 base from J, the gap between germline ends came to 7 bases. This CDR3 spans 16 amino acids. DNA for the CDR3: TGTGCCAGTAGTATAGACCGAGGGTCTGGGGCCAACGTCCTGACTTTC. This encodes CASSIDRGSGANVLTF.

CDR3 nucleotides: TGTGCCAGCAGTCTGACAAACACTGAAGCTTTCTTT. Translating gives CASSLTNTEAFF. The gene calls are TRBV28 and TRBJ1-1; D gene ambiguous. The CDR3 runs to 12 residues. Trimming took off 5 bases at V and 2 bases at J, with 6 bases between the two ends. Germline CDR1 and CDR2: MDHEN and SYDVKM.

V gene TRBV5-4 combines with J gene TRBJ1-2, with 9 bases fitting TRBD1. J lost 4 bases, V lost 0 bases, and 4 bases had no gene match. CDR3 length: 15 amino acids. In germline, CDR1 is SGHNT, CDR2 YYREEE (reference sequence). The CDR3 spells CASSLAGQGLYGYTF. The CDR3 DNA reads as TGTGCCAGCAGCTTGGCTGGACAGGGGCTCTATGGCTACACCTTC.

The DNA of the CDR3 is TGCGCCAGCAGCTTGGTAGTCGGGGGATACTTTGGGTACTTC. Its translation is CASSLVVGGYFGYF. The chain employs TRBV5-1 and TRBJ2-5; D is perhaps TRBD2 (6 bases). The V end lost 0 bases, the J end lost 13 bases, and 19 bases lay between the germline ends. Germline V gives CDR1 SGHRS, CDR2 YFSETQ. The CDR3 has 14 residues.

J is TRBJ2-2 and V is TRBV19; 8 bases fit TRBD1. The junction had 2 bases not matched to a gene; V was cut back by 4 bases and J by 4 bases. The CDR3 has 14 residues. Germline V CDR1 and CDR2: LNHDA, SQIVND (reference sequence). CDR3 bases: TGTGCCAGTAGTAACAGGGGGAGCACCGGGGAGCTGTTTTTT. Translating it yields CASSNRGSTGELFF.